The 28 T cell receptor beta chains below were found in one sample sequenced in a study of vaccination and CD4 T cells after COVID-19. Noted time point: late sampling 161 to 241 days after vaccination in a few convalescent patients. A single record per CDR3 protein comes from TCRdb applying MiXCR to the PCR reads. The sample has about 28,000 distinct CDR3 sequences, under 65% seen once. The sample here was CD4+ T cells from blood, taken about 7 months after SARS-CoV-2 vaccination. All receptors come from a human donor who had recovered from COVID-19.

This clonotype was seen only a few times. The chain carries TRBV2 and TRBJ1-1, with D maybe TRBD1 (5 bases). This CDR3 has 13 residues. Trimming removed 5 bases from V and 2 bases from J, with 9 bases in between. CDR1 and CDR2 from the germline V gene are SNHLY and FYNNEI. This chain's CDR3 is CASSYDSNTEAFF. CDR3 nucleotide sequence: TGTGCCAGCAGTTATGACAGTAACACTGAAGCTTTCTTT.

This chain's CDR3 is CASSYRGRNTGELFF. CDR3 nucleotides: TGTGCCAGCAGTTACAGGGGGCGGAACACCGGGGAGCTGTTTTTT. The chain joins TRBV6-5 to TRBJ2-2, with TRBD1 matching over 7 bases. In germline, CDR1 is MNHEY, CDR2 SVGAGI. After removal of 2 bases from V and 1 base from J, the junction contained 1 base not matched to a gene. The CDR3 is made up of 15 amino acids.

CDR3 in amino acids: CARKPGGGNSYEQYF. The CDR3 region has the DNA TGTGCCAGAAAGCCCGGGGGCGGGAACTCCTACGAGCAGTACTTC. The chain recombines TRBV19 with TRBJ2-7; D may match TRBD1 or TRBD2 (6 bases each). The CDR3 extends over 15 amino acids. Germline V lookup: CDR1 LNHDA, CDR2 SQIVND (reference sequence). V was pared by 9 bases and J by 0 bases, with 18 bases between.

J is TRBJ1-6 and V is TRBV28; D might be TRBD1 (6 bases). Germline CDR1 reads MDHEN; CDR2 reads SYDVKM. V lost 2 bases, J lost 3 bases, and 11 bases lay in between. This CDR3 comprises 16 residues. The CDR3 loop is CASSLATGHYNSPLHF. DNA of the CDR3: TGTGCCAGCAGTTTAGCCACGGGACACTATAATTCACCCCTCCACTTT.

On this clonotype: The junction does not match germline at one end; this may be a read error. V gene TRBV7-3 combines with J gene TRBJ2-3; 7 bases agree with TRBD1. The germline CDR1 and CDR2 sequences are SGHTA and FQGTGA. The length of the CDR3 is 15 residues. In DNA form, the CDR3 reads TGTGCCAGCAGCTTATTGGGACAGATCACAGATACGCAGTGTTTT. Its translation: CASSLLGQITDTQCF.

This clonotype came up a few times. The CDR3 protein is CASSRDSSYGYTF. CDR3 coding DNA: TGTGCCAGCAGTCGAGACAGTAGCTATGGCTACACCTTC. The chain is built from TRBV27 and TRBJ1-2; D perhaps matches TRBD1 (5 bases). Germline V CDR1 and CDR2: MNHEY, SMNVEV (reference sequence). V was clipped by 5 bases and J by 4 bases, with 11 bases between them. The CDR3 runs 13 residues.

This clonotype is categorized as medium-sized (0.01 to 0.1%). The chain recombines TRBV20-1 with TRBJ2-7; TRBD1 or TRBD2 may be the D gene (5 bases each). Germline V gives CDR1 DFQATT, CDR2 SNEGSKA (reference sequence). V was trimmed by 0 bases and J by 7 bases, leaving 19 bases between them. CDR3 size: 15 residues. The CDR3 DNA sequence: TGCAGTGCTAGAGATATTAGCCAGGGTCGAGGGGAGCAGTACTTC. Its translation is CSARDISQGRGEQYF.

The J gene is TRBJ2-5, the V gene TRBV6-1; the D gene could be TRBD1 or TRBD2 (5 bases each). The CDR3 contains 11 residues. The germline V gene has CDR1 MNHNS and CDR2 SASEGT. With 5 bases removed from V and 7 bases from J, the gap between germline ends came to 8 bases. DNA of the CDR3: TGTGCCAGCAGTCCGGGGCTGACCCAGTACTTC. It encodes CASSPGLTQYF.

V is TRBV20-1 and J is TRBJ1-1, with D possibly matching TRBD1 (6 bases). Germline assignment: CDR1 DFQATT and CDR2 SNEGSKA (reference sequence). Trimming took 4 bases from V and 0 from J, leaving 9 bases between them. The CDR3 runs 13 residues. Written as DNA, the CDR3 is TGCAGTGCTATAGGGGGTGTGAACACTGAAGCTTTCTTT. This translates into CSAIGGVNTEAFF.

The CDR3 nucleotides read TGTGCCAGCAGGGCCCGGGACAATAGCAATCAGCCCCAGCATTTT. This translates into CASRARDNSNQPQHF. The chain joins TRBV6-2 or TRBV6-3 to TRBJ1-5, with a weak D call TRBD1 (6 bases). Per the germline V gene, CDR1 is MNHEY and CDR2 is SVGEGT. V lost 6 bases and J 0 bases, leaving 12 bases between the germline ends. The CDR3 loop spans 15 amino acids.

This clonotype was counted only a few times. The rearrangement joins TRBV4-1 to TRBJ2-5; TRBD1 matches at 8 bases. The germline gives CDR1 MGHRA, CDR2 YSYEKL. The CDR3 covers 16 residues. V trimming: 0 bases; J trimming: 7 bases; junction bases outside the gene matches: 10. The CDR3 coding sequence is TGCGCCAGCAGCCAAGATCTAGGACAGGGTTTATGGACCCAGTACTTC. Protein sequence: CASSQDLGQGLWTQYF.

This chain links TRBV6-4 with TRBJ2-5; 12 bases are a match to TRBD2. Germline V gene lookup returns CDR1 MRHNA and CDR2 SNTAGT. Trimming removed 3 bases from V and 2 bases from J; junction bases left unmatched: 1. The CDR3 contains 15 residues. The CDR3 DNA is TGTGCCAGCAGTGAAACTAGCGGGGGGCAAGAGACCCAGTACTTC. This encodes CASSETSGGQETQYF.

This clonotype was counted only a few times. The gene calls are TRBV6-2 or TRBV6-3 and TRBJ2-5; D is possibly TRBD2 (5 bases). Per germline, CDR1 MNHEY and CDR2 SVGEGT. The germline V and J ends were trimmed by 2 bases and 6 bases, with 16 bases remaining between them. The CDR3 extends over 15 amino acids. CDR3 sequence: CASSYPSSGMKTQYF. CDR3 sequence (DNA): TGTGCCAGCAGTTACCCCTCCAGCGGTATGAAGACCCAGTACTTC.

The chain recombines TRBV12-3 or TRBV12-4 with TRBJ1-5; the match to TRBD1 covers 12 bases. With V trimmed by 4 bases and J by 7 bases, 5 bases remained unmatched. The CDR3 spans 15 residues. CDR3 residues: CASSSRDRGRQPQHF. Here the CDR3 DNA reads TGTGCCAGCAGTTCCCGGGACAGGGGGCGGCAGCCCCAGCATTTT.

The table lists this clonotype with a few counts. The DNA of the CDR3 is TGTGCCACCAGCAGGGGACAGGTGAACACTGAAGCTTTCTTT. Translated: CATSRGQVNTEAFF. This chain joins TRBV15 and TRBJ1-1; 8 bases map to TRBD1. There are 14 residues in the CDR3. V dropped 3 bases and J dropped 0; count of bases not matched to a gene: 0. CDR1 and CDR2 (germline): LNHNV, YYDKDF (reference sequence). Together with reference TRBV15 and TRBJ1-1, the CDR3 gives the full variable domain: DAMVIQNPRYQVTQFGKPVTLSCSQTLNHNVMYWYQQKSSQAPKLLFHYYDKDFNNEADTPDNFQSRRPNTSFCFLDIRSPGLGDTAMYLCATSRGQVNTEAFFGQGTRLTVV.

The chain uses TRBV6-1 and TRBJ2-7; the D gene is possibly TRBD2 (5 bases). CDR3 length: 15 amino acids. Trimming removed 2 bases from V and 5 bases from J, with 16 bases in between. From germline, CDR1 is MNHNS and CDR2 SASEGT. CDR3 coding DNA: TGTGCCAGCAGTGAAAGCGGCATCCTTAGCGACGAGCAGTACTTC. As protein: CASSESGILSDEQYF.

The count of this clonotype is one. The chain employs TRBV2 and TRBJ1-6, with D perhaps matching TRBD1 (5 bases). CDR3 length: 17 amino acids. Germline V gives CDR1 SNHLY, CDR2 FYNNEI. Trimming took 0 bases from V and 6 from J, leaving 15 bases between them. CDR3 DNA sequence: TGTGCCAGCAGTGAAGCGAGGGGACCTCTTTCTAATTCACCCCTCCACTTT. This encodes CASSEARGPLSNSPLHF.

This sequence joins TRBV28 and TRBJ1-5; D gene unclear. Germline CDR1 and CDR2: MDHEN and SYDVKM. The V and J ends lost 3 bases and 4 bases respectively, with 7 bases between them. This CDR3 is built from 13 residues. The CDR3 sequence is CASSFLGNQPQHF. The CDR3 region has the DNA TGTGCCAGCAGTTTCCTAGGGAATCAGCCCCAGCATTTT.

The rearrangement links TRBV28 to TRBJ2-4, with 9 bases that match TRBD2. This CDR3 spans 14 amino acids. With 4 bases clipped from V and 6 bases from J, the junction kept 4 bases outside the gene matches. CDR1 and CDR2 from the germline V gene are MDHEN and SYDVKM. CDR3 region: CASSSMTSGNIQYF. The CDR3, as DNA: TGTGCCAGCAGTTCGATGACTAGCGGAAACATTCAGTACTTC.

This chain uses TRBV25-1 with TRBJ2-3, with D uncertain. Trimming stripped 6 bases from V and 3 bases from J, with 13 bases between. The CDR3 runs to 14 residues. The germline CDR1 and CDR2 sequences are MGHDK and SYGVNS. This chain's CDR3 is CASSAPESTDTQYF. The CDR3 DNA is TGTGCCAGCAGCGCTCCAGAGTCGACAGATACGCAGTATTTT.

The chain links TRBV20-1 to TRBJ1-6, with D maybe TRBD1 (5 bases). Germline-derived CDR1 and CDR2 are DFQATT and SNEGSKA (reference sequence). Trimming removed 1 base from V and 10 bases from J, with 11 bases in between. The CDR3 consists of 13 residues. The CDR3 DNA follows: TGCAGTGCTAGAGTTGTGGGGGAATCACCCCTCCACTTT. It codes for CSARVVGESPLHF.

This clonotype showed up just a few times. The genes are TRBV6-5 and TRBJ2-5; D unresolved. Deletions cut 2 bases from V and 2 bases from J, with 3 bases between. CDR1 MNHEY and CDR2 SVGAGI come from the germline V gene. This CDR3 contains 12 residues. Here the CDR3 reads CASSYGQETQYF. The CDR3 DNA reads as TGTGCCAGCAGTTACGGGCAAGAGACCCAGTACTTC.

This clonotype was counted a few times. The chain is built from TRBV6-5 and TRBJ1-1, with D perhaps matching TRBD1 (5 bases). Trimming removed 1 base from V and 4 bases from J, with 10 bases in between. Germline-derived CDR1 and CDR2 are MNHEY and SVGAGI. This CDR3 contains 14 residues. The DNA of the CDR3 is TGTGCCAGCAGTTACTTGGGGCCGAGCACTGAAGCTTTCTTT. Amino acids: CASSYLGPSTEAFF.

The chain has TRBV12-3 or TRBV12-4 and TRBJ2-2; D may be TRBD1 (5 bases). V was cut by 5 bases and J by 6 bases, with 16 bases left in between. The CDR3 spans 15 residues. The CDR3 is CASSRRIGAPGELFF. The CDR3 DNA reads as TGTGCCAGCAGTCGCCGCATTGGGGCGCCCGGGGAGCTGTTTTTT.

This clonotype was seen only a few times. The rearrangement joins TRBV20-1 to TRBJ2-2, with 9 nucleotides matching TRBD2. Trimming at V came to 5 bases and at J to 5 bases, leaving 9 bases not matched to a gene. Germline CDR1 and CDR2: DFQATT and SNEGSKA (reference sequence). The CDR3 has 15 residues. CDR3 DNA: TGCAGTGCTGGATATAGCGGGAGTGGTACCGGGGAGCTGTTTTTT. Translating gives CSAGYSGSGTGELFF.

This clonotype came up a few times. The V and J genes are TRBV19 and TRBJ1-5, with 9 bases identical to TRBD1. With V trimmed by 5 bases and J by 2 bases, 7 bases remained unmatched. The CDR3 has 16 amino acids. Germline V lookup: CDR1 LNHDA, CDR2 SQIVND (reference sequence). CDR3 sequence (DNA): TGTGCCAGTAGTGACAGGGGGAACGACGGCAATCAGCCCCAGCATTTT. Amino acid sequence: CASSDRGNDGNQPQHF.

The chain employs TRBV20-1 and TRBJ2-6, with D possibly matching TRBD2 (6 bases). The germline gives CDR1 DFQATT, CDR2 SNEGSKA (reference sequence). Trimming stripped 3 bases from V and 1 base from J, with 10 bases between. The CDR3 spans 15 residues. This CDR3 is CSARGGGSGANVLTF. The CDR3 coding sequence is TGCAGTGCTAGGGGGGGTGGATCTGGGGCCAACGTCCTGACTTTC.

The V and J genes are TRBV6-1 and TRBJ2-1; TRBD1 might be the D (6 bases). Germline CDR1 is MNHNS and CDR2 is SASEGT. This CDR3 comprises 16 residues. Trimming shortened V by 1 base and J by 2 bases, and 12 bases separated the two germline ends. Written as DNA, the CDR3 is TGTGCCAGCAGTGAAGTCTGGGGGCGAGCCTACAATGAGCAGTTCTTC. It translates to CASSEVWGRAYNEQFF.